A selection of T cell receptor beta chains follows, all from one sample in a study of glioma-infiltrating T cells after dendritic cell vaccination. This table comes from immunoSEQ multiplex PCR, and its TCRdb copy is limited to in-frame clones, with some not included. There are over 55,000 clones in the sample; 81% occur only once, and 7.9% lies in the top ten. This material consisted of blood, taken before dendritic cell vaccination. These receptors were obtained from a human donor with glioblastoma. The CDR3 runs from the conserved cysteine through the conserved F or W. The D gene is left open where the match is weak. Not all rows give a size; the values are once, few, many and, for expanded clones, a class.

v_gene,j_gene,abundance,d_gene,CDR3nt,CDR3aa
TRBV30,TRBJ1-6,NA,NA,TGCGTACTCGGACAGCTGAGCTCCTATAATTCACCCCTCCACTTT,CVLGQLSSYNSPLHF
TRBV21-1,TRBJ1-2,NA,NA,TGTGCCAGCAGCAAAGAGGGAGGCGAGAAAGAAGACTATGGCTACACCTTC,CASSKEGGEKEDYGYTF
TRBV7-9,TRBJ1-4,NA,NA,TGTGCCAGCAGCTTAGAGAGCGGCAGGGGATTTGTAAAACTGTTTTTT,CASSLESGRGFVKLFF
TRBV7-7,TRBJ2-5,NA,NA,TGTGCCAGCAGCTTGGACTCCGGGCCTCAAGAGACCCAGTACTTC,CASSLDSGPQETQYF
TRBV5-1,TRBJ2-7,NA,TRBD2,TGCGCCAGCAGCTTGGATAGCGGGGGGGCCAGCTACGAGCAGTACTTC,CASSLDSGGASYEQYF
TRBV5-1,TRBJ2-3,NA,NA,TGCGCCAGCAGCCCAGCCCCACCGACATACGAGAGCACAGATACGCAGTATTTT,CASSPAPPTYESTDTQYF
TRBV19,TRBJ1-5,NA,TRBD1,TGTGCCAGTAGTATAGTAACAGGGGGTACTCAGCCCCAGCATTTT,CASSIVTGGTQPQHF
TRBV2,TRBJ2-5,NA,NA,TGTGCCAGCAGTGACGGGGAGACCCAGTACTTC,CASSDGETQYF
TRBV10-3,TRBJ1-5,NA,NA,TGTGCCATCTCCCAGGGTTTAGGACAGCCCCAGCATTTT,CAISQGLGQPQHF
TRBV4-1,TRBJ1-4,NA,TRBD1,TGCGCCAGCAGCCAAGGGGCAGGGGGCTTATTGGCTAATGAAAAACTGTTTTTT,CASSQGAGGLLANEKLFF
TRBV2,TRBJ2-5,NA,TRBD1,TGTGCCAGCACCCTTGGGACAGAAGAGACCCAGTACTTC,CASTLGTEETQYF
TRBV27,TRBJ2-1,once,NA,TGTGCCAGCAGCCGCGAGGGGGGGAGGGTGTCCTACAATGAGCAGTTCTTC,CASSREGGRVSYNEQFF
TRBV2,TRBJ2-3,once,TRBD1,TGTGCCAGCAGTGAACCCCGGGACAGGGGAACAGATACGCAGTATTTT,CASSEPRDRGTDTQYF
TRBV18,TRBJ2-1,NA,TRBD2,TGTGCCAGCTCATCAGAAAGCGGGGGGATAGGAGATGAGCAGTTCTTC,CASSSESGGIGDEQFF
TRBV5-4,TRBJ1-6,NA,TRBD1,TGTGCCAGCAGATATGGACAGGGTGGGGTCGTGAATTCACCCCTCCACTTT,CASRYGQGGVVNSPLHF
TRBV2,TRBJ2-1,NA,TRBD2,TGTGCCAGCAGCTGGCCCGGTAGTACTAGCGGGGGCAATGAGCAGTTCTTC,CASSWPGSTSGGNEQFF
TRBV9,TRBJ2-7,NA,NA,TGTGCCAGCAGCGTAGGCCATACCAGCTCCTACGAGCAGTACTTC,CASSVGHTSSYEQYF
TRBV18,TRBJ1-5,NA,TRBD1,TGTGCCAGCTCACAGAATACAGGGACAGAACAGCCCCAGCATTTT,CASSQNTGTEQPQHF
TRBV5-1,TRBJ2-3,NA,TRBD2,TGCGCCAGCAGCCGTAAGAGCGGGGGCACAGATACGCAGTATTTT,CASSRKSGGTDTQYF
TRBV6-9,TRBJ1-5,few,NA,TGTGCCAGCAGTTCAAAAACAGGGCGAGGGGGTCAGCCCCAGCATTTT,CASSSKTGRGGQPQHF
TRBV29-1,TRBJ1-2,NA,TRBD1,TGCAGCGTTGAAGCCATCGGGACAGGGGGTTACTATGGCTACACCTTC,CSVEAIGTGGYYGYTF
TRBV29-1,TRBJ1-2,NA,TRBD1,TGCAGCGTGAGACAGGGCCGGGGGTCCTATGGCTACACCTTC,CSVRQGRGSYGYTF
TRBV29-1,TRBJ1-1,NA,NA,TGCAGCGTTGAAAGGGGGGGGTTTGGAGACACTGAAGCTTTCTTT,CSVERGGFGDTEAFF
TRBV21-1,TRBJ2-7,NA,NA,TGTGCCAGGGGTAGTGGACAGGCTCTCCTTAAGGGGGGCTACGAGCAGTACTTC,CARGSGQALLKGGYEQYF
TRBV19,TRBJ1-1,NA,NA,TGTGCCAGTAAGGGGGACACTGAAGCTTTCTTT,CASKGDTEAFF
TRBV5-4,TRBJ2-7,NA,TRBD1,TGTGCCAGCAGCCCTGAGGGGGACAGATCCTACGAGCAGTACTTC,CASSPEGDRSYEQYF
TRBV4-3,TRBJ2-5,NA,TRBD2,TGCGCCAGCAGCCTAAACTTGGGGGAGGGGTACCAAGAGACCCAGTACTTC,CASSLNLGEGYQETQYF
TRBV6-5,TRBJ1-2,NA,NA,TGTGCCAGCAGTCGAGGACAGAATAACTATGGCTACACCTTC,CASSRGQNNYGYTF
TRBV2,TRBJ2-5,NA,TRBD2,TGTGCCAGCAGCGACGGGGGGGAGGGGGGAGAGACCCAGTACTTC,CASSDGGEGGETQYF
TRBV18,TRBJ2-5,NA,NA,TGTGCCAGCTCACGGCAGGAGACCCAGTACTTC,CASSRQETQYF
TRBV19,TRBJ2-2,NA,NA,TGTGCCAGTAGTATACAGGCCGACACCGGGGAGCTGTTTTTT,CASSIQADTGELFF
TRBV7-2,TRBJ2-4,NA,NA,TGTGCCAGCAGCTTCGGCAGGGTTAACATTCAGTACTTC,CASSFGRVNIQYF
TRBV6-5,TRBJ2-5,NA,NA,TGTGCCAGCAGCACGGGTAGACAAGAGACCCAGTACTTC,CASSTGRQETQYF
TRBV9,TRBJ1-6,NA,NA,TGTGCCAGCAGGACACCCGGGGGATGGGTTAACGAATCACCCCTCCACTTT,CASRTPGGWVNESPLHF
TRBV7-6,TRBJ2-3,once,TRBD2,TGTGCCAGCAGCCCCTTCGGGCGGGGGGACACAGATACGCAGTATTTT,CASSPFGRGDTDTQYF
TRBV28,TRBJ1-5,NA,TRBD1,TGTGCCAGCAGTTCTCCTGTCGGGACAGGTTATTATAGCAATCAGCCCCAGCATTTT,CASSSPVGTGYYSNQPQHF
TRBV19,TRBJ2-1,NA,TRBD2,TGTGCCAGTAGTCTCGAAGCGGGGGGCCTCTACAATGAGCAGTTCTTC,CASSLEAGGLYNEQFF
TRBV11-2,TRBJ1-1,NA,NA,TGTGCCAGCAGCTTCAGGGACACTGAAGCTTTCTTT,CASSFRDTEAFF
TRBV6-1,TRBJ1-2,NA,NA,TGTGCCAGCAGTGAGGGGGGGACAAACGTCTATGGCTACACCTTC,CASSEGGTNVYGYTF
TRBV19,TRBJ1-2,few,NA,TGTGCCAGTAGTATATCCCTCCTGGTAGATGGCTACACCTTC,CASSISLLVDGYTF
TRBV19,TRBJ2-1,NA,TRBD1,TGTGCCAGTAGCCCTCGGGGGACAGGGGGCTATGAGCAGTTCTTC,CASSPRGTGGYEQFF
TRBV9,TRBJ1-3,NA,NA,TGTGCCAGCAGCCCTCCCGGGGGGGGGAGAAACACCATATATTTT,CASSPPGGGRNTIYF
TRBV10-3,TRBJ1-2,NA,NA,TGTGCCATCAGTGAGTCCCAGGGGTACTATGGCTACACCTTC,CAISESQGYYGYTF
TRBV7-8,TRBJ2-5,few,NA,TGTGCCAGCAGCTTAGCGCTATTAGAGACCCAGTACTTC,CASSLALLETQYF
TRBV9,TRBJ1-2,NA,TRBD1,TGTGCCAGCAGTGCTGACAGGGCTTTGTTTAATGGTGGCTACACCTTC,CASSADRALFNGGYTF
TRBV30,TRBJ1-1,NA,NA,TGTGCCTGGAGTGGGACAAGGACGGGCCCTGAAGCTTTCTTT,CAWSGTRTGPEAFF
TRBV7-6,TRBJ1-2,NA,TRBD1,TGTGCCAGCAGCACGGGACAGACTAACTATGGCTACACCTTC,CASSTGQTNYGYTF
TRBV2,TRBJ1-2,NA,TRBD1,TGTGCCAGCAATGGACAGGGCCCTTCCTATGGCTACACCTTC,CASNGQGPSYGYTF
TRBV13,TRBJ2-3,NA,NA,TGTGCCAGCAGCTTAGGGGCAGGGGGGACAGATACGCAGTATTTT,CASSLGAGGTDTQYF
TRBV2,TRBJ1-2,NA,NA,TGTGCCAGCAGACCTCAGGGATCCTATGGCTACACCTTC,CASRPQGSYGYTF
TRBV27,TRBJ2-2,once,NA,TGTGCCAGCAGTTTCGGCGGGGTCAGAAACGGGGAGCTGTTTTTT,CASSFGGVRNGELFF
TRBV4-3,TRBJ2-7,NA,TRBD1,TGCGCCAGCAGCCAAGATTACAGGGGCTCCTACGAGCAGTACTTC,CASSQDYRGSYEQYF
TRBV7-9,TRBJ2-7,NA,TRBD2,TGTGCCAGCAGCCTGATCCTAGGGGCGGGGGGCGAGCAGTACTTC,CASSLILGAGGEQYF
TRBV7-9,TRBJ1-5,NA,NA,TGTGCCAGGTCCCGGGACAACTATAGCAATCAGCCCCAGCATTTT,CARSRDNYSNQPQHF
TRBV6-5,TRBJ2-7,NA,TRBD1,TGCGCCAGCAGTTACCGGGACAGCTCCTACGAGCAGTACTTC,CASSYRDSSYEQYF
TRBV7-3,TRBJ2-2,NA,NA,TGTGCCAGCAGCTTCTACAGCAACACCGGGGAGCTGTTTTTT,CASSFYSNTGELFF
TRBV9,TRBJ2-1,NA,NA,TGTGCCAGCAGCGTAGGGGCGGCGGAGGGACGGGATGAGCAGTTCTTC,CASSVGAAEGRDEQFF
TRBV11-2,TRBJ1-1,once,NA,TGTGCCAGCAGCTTGGGGGCCACTGAAGCTTTCTTT,CASSLGATEAFF
TRBV15,TRBJ1-5,NA,NA,TGTGCCACCAAAACCACAGATAGCAATCAGCCCCAGCATTTT,CATKTTDSNQPQHF